The 26 T cell receptor beta chains reported below all come from one sample, sequenced in a study of blood T cells in healthy people across ages (dated by TCRdb to 2013 to 2016). Receptor amplification or capture employed 5' RACE. Reads for this sample came from an Illumina HiSeq 2500. A second PCR of 7 to 11 cycles was performed with a sample-barcoded 5' primer and a J-beta primer mix. TCRdb reworked the public reads: Q25 trimming with fastp, MiXCR clone assembly, productive beta chains retained. Entries are consolidated by CDR3 protein sequence, retaining the most common genes and DNA. For this sample there are over 1,200,000 distinct CDR3 sequences; approximately 59% appear just once. Of the sample, 6.7% falls within the top ten clones. Source material: blood. Source of these receptors: a man younger than 35 in good health.

Concerning this clonotype itself: The germline gene is not matched at one end of the junction; a read error may be the cause. The chain combines TRBV6-5 with TRBJ1-2; D call uncertain. The CDR3 extends over 16 amino acids. Germline CDR1 reads MNHEY; CDR2 reads SVGAGI. The CDR3 coding sequence is TGTGCCGGCAGTTACTCGGCCATCTTCAACGTCTATGGCTACACCTTC. The encoded protein is CAGSYSAIFNVYGYTF.

The rearrangement uses TRBV4-1 and TRBJ2-1; TRBD1 is a possible D gene (5 bases). The germline V and J ends were trimmed by 1 base and 3 bases, with 16 bases remaining between them. The CDR3 has 17 amino acids. Germline loops: CDR1 MGHRA, CDR2 YSYEKL. The CDR3 region has the DNA TGCGCCAGCAGCCAAGGGCGGACAACTTCAATCTACAATGAGCAGTTCTTC. Translated: CASSQGRTTSIYNEQFF.

The chain combines TRBV7-9 with TRBJ2-7; 10 bases match TRBD2. This CDR3 comprises 15 residues. Germline lookup yields CDR1 SEHNR and CDR2 FQNEAQ (reference sequence). V trimming: 2 bases; J trimming: 2 bases; junction bases outside the gene matches: 3. This CDR3 is CASSLQGTSAYEQYF. The CDR3 region has the DNA TGTGCCAGCAGCTTACAAGGGACTAGCGCCTACGAGCAGTACTTC.

The V and J genes are TRBV12-3 or TRBV12-4 and TRBJ2-1, with TRBD1 matching 10 bases. The CDR3 spans 17 residues. Trimming at V came to 5 bases and at J to 0 bases, leaving 7 bases not matched to a gene. The CDR3 reads CASSPGTGASSYNEQFF. The CDR3 nucleotides are TGTGCCAGCAGTCCCGGGACAGGGGCCAGCTCCTACAATGAGCAGTTCTTC.

The V gene is TRBV2, the J gene TRBJ1-4; the D gene is possibly TRBD1 (5 bases). Deletions cut 6 bases from V and 2 bases from J, with 7 bases between. There are 13 residues in the CDR3. In germline, CDR1 is SNHLY, CDR2 FYNNEI. For the CDR3, the DNA is TGTGCCAGCAGGAGGGGCACTAATGAAAAACTGTTTTTT. Encoded protein: CASRRGTNEKLFF.

Comment on this clonotype: Germline and junction disagree at one end, which may indicate a read error. The chain uses TRBV6-2 or TRBV6-3 and TRBJ2-1, with D unresolved. Germline CDR1 reads MNHEY; CDR2 reads SVGEGT. The CDR3 length is 13 residues. The CDR3, as DNA: TGTGCCAGCAGTTACGGGTTCTACAATGATCAGTTCTTC. Encoded protein: CASSYGFYNDQFF.

J is TRBJ1-6 and V is TRBV4-1, with no clear D. This CDR3 spans 12 amino acids. With 1 base removed from V and 10 bases from J, the gap between germline ends came to 5 bases. Germline CDR1 MGHRA, CDR2 YSYEKL. CDR3 residues: CASSQVWSPLHF. For the CDR3, the DNA is TGCGCCAGCAGCCAAGTATGGTCACCCCTCCACTTT.

This clonotype was seen repeatedly, ten times or more. The genes are TRBV29-1 and TRBJ1-2, with D hard to call. This CDR3 has 15 amino acids. Looked up from germline, CDR1 is SQVTM and CDR2 is ANQGSEA. Trimming removed 7 bases from V and 3 bases from J, with 21 bases in between. The CDR3 DNA reads TGCAGCGCGGCGGCCTGGGGAGTCCTGGACTATGGCTACACCTTC. This sequence encodes CSAAAWGVLDYGYTF.

The rearrangement links TRBV20-1 to TRBJ1-1; 7 bases agree with TRBD1. V gave up 0 bases and J gave up 5 bases; unmatched junction bases: 3. Germline CDR1 and CDR2: DFQATT and SNEGSKA (reference sequence). The CDR3 loop spans 13 amino acids. In DNA, the CDR3 is TGCAGTGCTAGAGATCAGGGGGAAACTGAAGCTTTCTTT. It is translated as CSARDQGETEAFF.

The V gene is TRBV4-2, the J gene TRBJ2-3; the match to TRBD1 covers 7 bases. V trimming: 3 bases; J trimming: 2 bases; junction bases outside the gene matches: 8. CDR3 length: 16 residues. Germline V gives CDR1 LGHNA, CDR2 YNFKEQ. CDR3: CASSHPPGQNTDTQYF. In nucleotides, the CDR3 is TGTGCCAGCAGCCACCCCCCGGGACAGAACACAGATACGCAGTATTTT.

V gene TRBV29-1 combines with J gene TRBJ2-1; 7 nucleotides line up with TRBD2. Trimming at V came to 4 bases and at J to 10 bases, leaving 10 bases not matched to a gene. Germline V gene sequence: CDR1 SQVTM, CDR2 ANQGSEA. The CDR3 sequence is 13 residues long. CDR3 bases: TGCAGCGTTGGAGAGGGTGGGGGAGGGGAGCAGTTCTTC. This encodes CSVGEGGGGEQFF.

The V and J genes are TRBV21-1 and TRBJ1-6. TRBV21-1 is a pseudogene. The CDR3 totals 15 residues. The DNA for the CDR3 is TGTCCCAGCAGCAAAGAGGAAGGAGACAATTCACCCCTCCACTTT. Translation: CPSSKEEGDNSPLHF.

The chain couples TRBV12-3 or TRBV12-4 to TRBJ2-7; a possible D gene is TRBD1 (5 bases). The V end lost 2 bases, the J end lost 3 bases, and 8 bases lay between the germline ends. CDR3 length: 13 residues. CDR3 bases: TGTGCCAGCAGTTTAATGCAGGGCTACGAGCAGTACTTC. This translates into CASSLMQGYEQYF.

The genes are TRBV20-1 and TRBJ1-6; maybe TRBD1 (5 bases). Germline V lookup: CDR1 DFQATT, CDR2 SNEGSKA (reference sequence). V lost 6 bases and J 10 bases, leaving 13 bases between the germline ends. CDR3 length equals 12 residues. CDR3 residues: CSAGAGGSPLHF. The CDR3 bases are TGCAGTGCCGGGGCTGGAGGATCACCCCTCCACTTT.

The chain combines TRBV20-1 with TRBJ2-6; D ambiguous. Per the germline V gene, CDR1 is DFQATT and CDR2 is SNEGSKA (reference sequence). Trimming took off 3 bases at V and 0 bases at J, with 9 bases between the two ends. The CDR3 consists of 15 residues. The CDR3 DNA follows: TGCAGTGCTAGGGCAGGAGTCTCTGGGGCCAACGTCCTGACTTTC. It encodes CSARAGVSGANVLTF.

This rearrangement joins TRBV27 to TRBJ2-1, with no clear D. Trimming took off 6 bases at V and 7 bases at J, with 22 bases between the two ends. Per the germline V gene, CDR1 is MNHEY and CDR2 is SMNVEV (reference sequence). The CDR3 covers 16 residues. The CDR3 bases are TGTGCCAGCAGACTCCAACCGCAAGGGCTCGGTAATGAGCAGTTCTTC. It encodes CASRLQPQGLGNEQFF.

The chain links TRBV6-5 to TRBJ2-1; 8 nucleotides agree with TRBD2. Germline loops: CDR1 MNHEY, CDR2 SVGAGI. Trimming removed 8 bases from V and 4 bases from J; junction bases left unmatched: 7. The CDR3 sequence is 14 residues long. The DNA for the CDR3 is TGTGCCAGCTGCGGTAGCGGGATTTACAATGAGCAGTTCTTC. It translates to CASCGSGIYNEQFF.

V gene TRBV4-1 combines with J gene TRBJ1-4, with D perhaps TRBD1 (6 bases). This CDR3 comprises 13 residues. The V gene's germline CDR1 is MGHRA and CDR2 YSYEKL. Trimming removed 3 bases from V and 8 bases from J, with 10 bases in between. This CDR3 is CASSQNREEKLFF. DNA of the CDR3: TGCGCCAGCAGCCAGAACAGGGAAGAAAAACTGTTTTTT.

The chain recombines TRBV20-1 with TRBJ2-1; 12 bases are shared with TRBD2. The J segment lost 7 bases and the V segment lost 5 bases, leaving 6 bases of the junction unmatched. Germline V gene lookup returns CDR1 DFQATT and CDR2 SNEGSKA (reference sequence). The length of the CDR3 is 14 residues. The CDR3 protein is CSAHPSGGVNEQFF. CDR3 coding DNA: TGCAGTGCTCACCCTAGCGGGGGGGTTAATGAGCAGTTCTTC.

This clonotype was counted only a few times. J is TRBJ2-3 and V is TRBV20-1; 10 bases fit TRBD1. Germline CDR1 DFQATT, CDR2 SNEGSKA (reference sequence). Losses at the gene ends were 5 bases for V and 0 bases for J; bases not matched to a gene: 11. The length of the CDR3 is 17 residues. The CDR3 bases are TGCAGTGCTGTACGACAGGGGGCGAGAACTAGCACAGATACGCAGTATTTT. Its protein product is CSAVRQGARTSTDTQYF.

The V call is TRBV12-3 or TRBV12-4, the J call TRBJ1-1; 7 bases align to TRBD1. The CDR3 is 14 residues long. Germline trimming cut 5 bases from V and 5 bases from J; bases unmatched to any gene: 8. The CDR3 here is CASSNTAGGTEAFF. CDR3 nucleotide sequence: TGTGCCAGCAGTAACACCGCAGGGGGAACTGAAGCTTTCTTT.

The chain uses TRBV11-2 and TRBJ2-5, with D unresolved. CDR3 size: 16 residues. With 1 base removed from V and 3 bases from J, the gap between germline ends came to 15 bases. Germline V gene sequence: CDR1 SGHAT, CDR2 FQNNGV. CDR3 sequence: CASSLVSRQHKETQYF. Here the CDR3 DNA reads TGTGCCAGCAGCTTAGTTTCGCGTCAGCATAAAGAGACCCAGTACTTC.

This chain joins TRBV7-8 and TRBJ2-3; tentatively, D is TRBD1 (6 bases). This CDR3 has 14 amino acids. V was trimmed by 5 bases and J by 3 bases, leaving 12 bases between them. In germline, CDR1 is SGHVS, CDR2 FQNEAQ. CDR3 region: CASSTNRDTDTQYF. CDR3 DNA: TGTGCCAGCAGCACCAACAGGGATACAGATACGCAGTATTTT.

Only a few counts were recorded for this clonotype. CDR3 DNA sequence: TGTGCCAGCAGTGTAGAGAACAGGGCCTACGAGCAGTACTTC. It codes for CASSVENRAYEQYF. The chain links TRBV12-3 or TRBV12-4 to TRBJ2-7, with D perhaps TRBD1 (6 bases). The CDR3 loop spans 14 amino acids. The V and J ends lost 5 bases and 2 bases respectively, with 13 bases between them.

This clonotype was seen a handful of times. The gene calls are TRBV5-1 and TRBJ2-3; 11 bases align to TRBD1. With V trimmed by 4 bases and J by 4 bases, 8 bases remained unmatched. CDR3 length: 16 amino acids. The germline V gene encodes CDR1 SGHRS and CDR2 YFSETQ. The CDR3 DNA follows: TGCGCCAGCAGCAAAGGGACAGGGGGATTTGCAGATACGCAGTATTTT. Protein sequence: CASSKGTGGFADTQYF.

For this clonotype: At one end the junction does not follow the germline gene, possibly because of a read error. The chain has TRBV4-3 and TRBJ2-3, with D unclear. The CDR3 covers 11 residues. CDR1 and CDR2 (germline): LGHNA, YSLEER. This chain's CDR3 is CTSSQADTQYF. In DNA, the CDR3 is TGCACCAGCAGCCAAGCGGATACGCAGTATTTT.